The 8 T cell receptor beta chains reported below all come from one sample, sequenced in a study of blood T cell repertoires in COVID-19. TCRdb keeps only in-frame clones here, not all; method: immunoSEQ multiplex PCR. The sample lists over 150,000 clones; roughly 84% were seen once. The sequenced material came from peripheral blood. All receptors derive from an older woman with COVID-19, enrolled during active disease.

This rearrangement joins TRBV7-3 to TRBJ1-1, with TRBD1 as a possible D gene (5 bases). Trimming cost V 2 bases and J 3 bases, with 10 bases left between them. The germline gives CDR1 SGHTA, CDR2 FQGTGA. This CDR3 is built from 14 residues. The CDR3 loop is CASSLGQGYTEAFF. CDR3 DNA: TGTGCCAGCAGCTTAGGTCAGGGTTACACTGAAGCTTTCTTT. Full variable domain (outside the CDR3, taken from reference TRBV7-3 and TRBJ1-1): GAGVSQTPSNKVTEKGKYVELRCDPISGHTALYWYRQSLGQGPEFLIYFQGTGAADDSGLPNDRFFAVRPEGSVSTLKIQRTERGDSAVYLCASSLGQGYTEAFFGQGTRLTVV.

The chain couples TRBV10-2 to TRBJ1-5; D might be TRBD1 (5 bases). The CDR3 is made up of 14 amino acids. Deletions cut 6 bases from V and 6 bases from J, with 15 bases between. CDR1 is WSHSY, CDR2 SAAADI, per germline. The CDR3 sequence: CASRLPGEGQPQHF. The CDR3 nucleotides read TGCGCCAGCAGACTCCCGGGGGAAGGTCAGCCCCAGCATTTT.

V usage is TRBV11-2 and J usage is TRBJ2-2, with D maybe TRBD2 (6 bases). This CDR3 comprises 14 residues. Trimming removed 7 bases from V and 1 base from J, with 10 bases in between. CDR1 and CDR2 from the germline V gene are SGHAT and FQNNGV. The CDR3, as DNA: TGTGCCAGCACACTAGCTCGGAACACCGGGGAGCTGTTTTTT. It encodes CASTLARNTGELFF.

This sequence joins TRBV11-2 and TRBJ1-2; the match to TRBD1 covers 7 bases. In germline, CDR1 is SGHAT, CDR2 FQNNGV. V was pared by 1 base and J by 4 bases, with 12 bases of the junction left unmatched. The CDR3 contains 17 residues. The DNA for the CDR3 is TGTGCCAGCAGCTTAGTCCGACAGGGCGGGTTTGGCTATGGCTACACCTTC. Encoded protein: CASSLVRQGGFGYGYTF.

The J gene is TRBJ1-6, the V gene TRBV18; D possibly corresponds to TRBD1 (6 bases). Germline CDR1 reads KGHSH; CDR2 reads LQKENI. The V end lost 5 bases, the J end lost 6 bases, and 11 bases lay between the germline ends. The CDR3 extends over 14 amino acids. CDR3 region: CASSSTGSNSPLHF. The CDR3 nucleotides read TGTGCCAGCTCATCGACAGGTAGTAATTCACCCCTCCACTTT.

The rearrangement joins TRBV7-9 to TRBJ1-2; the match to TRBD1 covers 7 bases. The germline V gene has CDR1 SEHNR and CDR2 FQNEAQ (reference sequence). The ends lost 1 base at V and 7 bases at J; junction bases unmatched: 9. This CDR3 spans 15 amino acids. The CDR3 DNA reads TGTGCCAGCAGCTTAGTCCCCGACAGGGCGAGTGGCTACACCTTC. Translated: CASSLVPDRASGYTF.

The CDR3 DNA follows: TGTGCCAGTAGTTCGGCGGGGGTAGGTCAGCCCCAGCATTTT. Protein sequence: CASSSAGVGQPQHF. The chain combines TRBV19 with TRBJ1-5; a possible D gene is TRBD1 (5 bases). The germline V gene encodes CDR1 LNHDA and CDR2 SQIVND (reference sequence). The germline V and J ends were trimmed by 5 bases and 6 bases, with 14 bases remaining between them. The CDR3 loop spans 14 amino acids. The full variable domain, completed using reference TRBV19 and TRBJ1-5, is DGGITQSPKYLFRKEGQNVTLSCEQNLNHDAMYWYRQDPGQGLRLIYYSQIVNDFQKGDIAEGYSVSREKKESFPLTVTSAQKNPTAFYLCASSSAGVGQPQHFGDGTRLSIL.

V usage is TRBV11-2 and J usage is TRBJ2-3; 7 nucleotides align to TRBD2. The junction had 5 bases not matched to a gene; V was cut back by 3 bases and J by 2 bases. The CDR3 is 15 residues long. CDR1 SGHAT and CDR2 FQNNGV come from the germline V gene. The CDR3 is CASSFGGSHTDTQYF. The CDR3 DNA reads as TGTGCCAGCAGCTTCGGCGGGAGCCACACAGATACGCAGTATTTT.